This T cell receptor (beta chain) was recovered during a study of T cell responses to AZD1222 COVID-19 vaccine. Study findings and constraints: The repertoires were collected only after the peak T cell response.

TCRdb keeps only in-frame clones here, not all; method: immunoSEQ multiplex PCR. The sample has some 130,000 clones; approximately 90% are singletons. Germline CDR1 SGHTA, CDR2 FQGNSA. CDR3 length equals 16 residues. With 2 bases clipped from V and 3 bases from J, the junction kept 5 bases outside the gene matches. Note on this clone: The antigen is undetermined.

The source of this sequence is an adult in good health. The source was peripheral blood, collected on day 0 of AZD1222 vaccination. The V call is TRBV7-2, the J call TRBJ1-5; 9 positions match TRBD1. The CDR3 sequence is CASSLFGTGFNQPQHF. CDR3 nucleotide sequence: TGTGCCAGCAGCTTATTTGGGACAGGGTTCAATCAGCCCCAGCATTTT.